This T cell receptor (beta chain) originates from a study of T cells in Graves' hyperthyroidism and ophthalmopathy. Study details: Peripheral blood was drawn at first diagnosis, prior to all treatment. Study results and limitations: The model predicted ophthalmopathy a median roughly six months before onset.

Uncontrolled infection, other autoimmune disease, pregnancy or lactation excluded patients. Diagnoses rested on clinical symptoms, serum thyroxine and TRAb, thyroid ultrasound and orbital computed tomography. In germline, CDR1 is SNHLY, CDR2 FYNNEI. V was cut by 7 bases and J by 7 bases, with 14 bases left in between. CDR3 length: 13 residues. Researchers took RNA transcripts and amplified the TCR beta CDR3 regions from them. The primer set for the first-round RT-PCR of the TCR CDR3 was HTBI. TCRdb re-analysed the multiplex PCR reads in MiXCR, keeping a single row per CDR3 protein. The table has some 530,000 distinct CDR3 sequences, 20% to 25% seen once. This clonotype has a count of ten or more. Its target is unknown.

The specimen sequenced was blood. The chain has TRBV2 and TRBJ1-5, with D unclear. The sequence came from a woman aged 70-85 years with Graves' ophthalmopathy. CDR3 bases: TGTGCCAGCACCGGAGGCAGAGGCCAGCCCCAGCATTTT. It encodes CASTGGRGQPQHF.